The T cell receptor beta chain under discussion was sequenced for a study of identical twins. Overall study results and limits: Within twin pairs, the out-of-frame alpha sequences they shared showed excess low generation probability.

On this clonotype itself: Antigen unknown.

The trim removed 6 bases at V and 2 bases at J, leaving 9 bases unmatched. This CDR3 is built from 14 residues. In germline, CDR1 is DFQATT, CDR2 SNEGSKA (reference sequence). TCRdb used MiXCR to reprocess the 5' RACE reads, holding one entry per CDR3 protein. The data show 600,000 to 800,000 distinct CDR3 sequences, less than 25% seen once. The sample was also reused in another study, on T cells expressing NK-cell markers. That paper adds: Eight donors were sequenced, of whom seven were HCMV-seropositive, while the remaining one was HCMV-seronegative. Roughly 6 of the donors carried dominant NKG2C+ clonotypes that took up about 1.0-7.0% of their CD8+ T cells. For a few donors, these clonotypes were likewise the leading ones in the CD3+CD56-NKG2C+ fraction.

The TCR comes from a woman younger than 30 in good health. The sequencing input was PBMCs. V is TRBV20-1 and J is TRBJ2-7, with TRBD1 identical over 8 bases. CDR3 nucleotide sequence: TGCAGTGCAAGCGAGGGGACAGGTGCCTACGAGCAGTACTTC. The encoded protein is CSASEGTGAYEQYF.